This T cell receptor beta chain was captured by sequencing in a study of OX40 agonist ivuxolimab in advanced cancers. TCRdb's copy holds only in-frame clones and misses some; the assay was immunoSEQ multiplex PCR. Here the sample spans roughly 64,000 clones, approximately 90% being singletons. The ends were cut back, 4 bases at V and 7 bases at J, with 4 bases in the middle. This CDR3 region has 10 residues. Germline CDR1 reads SNHLY; CDR2 reads FYNNEI. V gene TRBV2 combines with J gene TRBJ1-1; no definite D call. The sequence came from an adult with an advanced solid tumor such as melanoma, head and neck, liver or kidney cancer. The sequenced sample was CD4+ or CD8+ T cells sorted from blood, obtained in a trial of the OX40 agonist ivuxolimab. CDR3 sequence (DNA): TGTGCCAGCAGTGGCCGTGAAGCTTTCTTT. Encoded protein: CASSGREAFF. Full variable domain (rest looked up from reference TRBV2 and TRBJ1-1): EPEVTQTPSHQVTQMGQEVILRCVPISNHLYFYWYRQILGQKVEFLVSFYNNEISEKSEIFDDQFSVERPDGSNFTLKIRSTKLEDSAMYFCASSGREAFFGQGTRLTVV.